One and the same sample provided the 23 T cell receptor beta chains below, sequenced in a study of control samples from healthy donors and cancer patients. TCRdb keeps only in-frame clones here, not all; method: immunoSEQ multiplex PCR. The sample has tens of thousands of clones; under 90% are singletons. The sequenced material came from blood. The source is a man between 45 and 60 years old in good health.

This clone was seen just once. This sequence joins TRBV7-8 and TRBJ1-1; D is unresolved. This CDR3 contains 13 residues. The germline V gene encodes CDR1 SGHVS and CDR2 FQNEAQ. V was trimmed by 5 bases and J by 3 bases, leaving 10 bases between them. CDR3 amino acids: CASSVGRDTEAFF. In DNA, the CDR3 is TGTGCCAGCAGCGTGGGGAGGGACACTGAAGCTTTCTTT. Combining the CDR3 with reference TRBV7-8 and TRBJ1-1 gives the whole variable domain GAGVSQSPRYKVAKRGQDVALRCDPISGHVSLFWYQQALGQGPEFLTYFQNEAQLDKSGLPSDRFFAERPEGSVSTLKIQRTQQEDSAVYLCASSVGRDTEAFFGQGTRLTVV.

V is TRBV30 and J is TRBJ1-3; D remains unclear. The CDR3 extends over 15 amino acids. V shed 2 bases and J shed 0 bases, with 11 bases lying between them. CDR1 GTSNPN and CDR2 SVGIG come from the germline V gene (reference sequence). CDR3 loop: CAWSTAGFSGNTIYF. The DNA of the CDR3 is TGTGCCTGGAGTACGGCGGGGTTCTCTGGAAACACCATATATTTT.

This chain uses TRBV29-1 with TRBJ1-3; D possibly corresponds to TRBD1 (6 bases). CDR1 is SQVTM and CDR2 is ANQGSEA in the germline V gene. The CDR3 has 14 amino acids. Trimming took off 1 base at V and 2 bases at J, with 9 bases between the two ends. Here the CDR3 reads CSVEGAGAGNTIYF. The CDR3 DNA is TGCAGCGTTGAAGGGGCAGGGGCTGGAAACACCATATATTTT. The complete variable domain, with remaining parts taken from reference TRBV29-1 and TRBJ1-3, reads SAVISQKPSRDICQRGTSLTIQCQVDSQVTMMFWYRQQPGQSLTLIATANQGSEATYESGFVIDKFPISRPNLTFSTLTVSNMSPEDSSIYLCSVEGAGAGNTIYFGEGSWLTVV.

To note about this clone: One end of the junction varies from germline; a read error may be responsible. The chain links TRBV10-2 to TRBJ2-3; D unresolved. Germline V gene lookup returns CDR1 WSHSY and CDR2 SAAADI. CDR3 length equals 13 residues. In nucleotides, the CDR3 is TGCGCCAGCAGTGGTCAGCGCACAAATACGCAGTATTTT. This sequence encodes CASSGQRTNTQYF.

CDR3 nucleotides: TGTGCCAGCAGCGCCGGGACAGTTAGACCCGGAAACACCATATATTTT. It encodes CASSAGTVRPGNTIYF. The chain combines TRBV21-1 with TRBJ1-3; the tabulated D call, TRBD1, remains unverified against the DNA. TRBV21-1 constitutes a pseudogene. The CDR3 consists of 16 residues.

This chain connects TRBV11-2 to TRBJ1-6; D is unclear. V lost 5 bases, J lost 7 bases, and 15 bases lay in between. From germline, CDR1 is SGHAT and CDR2 FQNNGV. CDR3 length equals 15 residues. CDR3 in DNA: TGTGCCAGCAGCCTACTTAGAACAGAGAATTCACCCCTCCACTTT. It encodes CASSLLRTENSPLHF.

V usage is TRBV19 and J usage is TRBJ2-1, with 10 bases identical to TRBD2. This CDR3 is 15 amino acids long. Trimming removed 5 bases from V and 4 bases from J; junction bases left unmatched: 5. Germline V gene data show CDR1 as LNHDA and CDR2 as SQIVND (reference sequence). The CDR3 spells CASSPASGGYNEQFF. The DNA of the CDR3 is TGTGCCAGTAGTCCCGCTAGCGGGGGATACAATGAGCAGTTCTTC.

V is TRBV12-3 or TRBV12-4 and J is TRBJ2-1; no reliable D call. The CDR3 contains 12 residues. Trimming shortened V by 5 bases and J by 9 bases, and 11 bases separated the two germline ends. In DNA, the CDR3 is TGTGCCAGCAGTCCCTCGGATGGTGAGCAGTTCTTC. This codes for CASSPSDGEQFF.

The chain couples TRBV18 to TRBJ2-7, with D possibly TRBD1 on 6 matching bases. The CDR3 extends over 16 amino acids. Looked up from germline, CDR1 is KGHSH and CDR2 is LQKENI. With 3 bases removed from V and 1 base from J, the gap between germline ends came to 16 bases. The CDR3 reads CASSPPYGTPSYEQYF. The DNA for the CDR3 is TGTGCCAGCTCACCCCCTTACGGGACACCATCCTACGAGCAGTACTTC.

The chain uses TRBV6-5 and TRBJ2-3; D may correspond to TRBD1 or TRBD2 (6 bases each). The germline V gene has CDR1 MNHEY and CDR2 SVGAGI. The V end lost 7 bases, the J end lost 5 bases, and 13 bases lay between the germline ends. CDR3 size: 13 residues. The CDR3 DNA reads as TGTGCCAGCAATCTTAAGGGGGGAGATACGCAGTATTTT. Amino acid sequence: CASNLKGGDTQYF.

The chain combines TRBV2 with TRBJ2-7, with D possibly matching TRBD1 (6 bases). Germline assignment: CDR1 SNHLY and CDR2 FYNNEI. Trimming took 10 bases from V and 2 from J, leaving 15 bases between them. The CDR3 has 13 residues. As DNA, the CDR3 is TGTGCCATGAGCAACAGGGAAACCTACGAGCAGTACTTC. This gives the protein CAMSNRETYEQYF.

The chain recombines TRBV2 with TRBJ2-7; 11 nucleotides agree with TRBD1. Germline V gene lookup returns CDR1 SNHLY and CDR2 FYNNEI. J lost 3 bases, V lost 6 bases, and 4 bases had no gene match. The CDR3 covers 14 residues. The CDR3 nucleotides read TGTGCCAGCAGGCCCGGGACAGGGGGCTACGAGCAGTACTTC. The encoded protein is CASRPGTGGYEQYF.

This clone is a singleton in its sample. This chain uses TRBV7-6 with TRBJ2-7; TRBD2 is a possible D gene (6 bases). The V end lost 5 bases, the J end lost 6 bases, and 17 bases lay between the germline ends. This CDR3 contains 14 residues. Germline V gives CDR1 SGHVS, CDR2 FNYEAQ. CDR3 nucleotide sequence: TGTGCCAGCAGCCCGGTCAGGGAGGTGGGCGAGCAGTACTTC. Protein sequence: CASSPVREVGEQYF. Complete variable domain (other parts from reference TRBV7-6 and TRBJ2-7): GAGVSQSPRYKVTKRGQDVALRCDPISGHVSLYWYRQALGQGPEFLTYFNYEAQQDKSGLPNDRFSAERPEGSISTLTIQRTEQRDSAMYRCASSPVREVGEQYFGPGTRLTVT.

The V gene is TRBV6-5, the J gene TRBJ2-2; D is uncertain. Germline loops: CDR1 MNHEY, CDR2 SVGAGI. Trimming removed 6 bases at V and 3 bases at J, with 8 bases between. CDR3 length equals 13 residues. CDR3 region: CASRGFDTGELFF. CDR3 DNA sequence: TGTGCCAGCAGAGGCTTCGACACCGGGGAGCTGTTTTTT.

This chain uses TRBV29-1 with TRBJ2-3; TRBD2 matches at 7 bases. The V gene end was trimmed by 7 bases and the J gene end by 3 bases; junction bases not matched to a gene: 7. The V gene's germline CDR1 is SQVTM and CDR2 ANQGSEA. CDR3 length equals 13 residues. CDR3 DNA: TGCAGCGCTCCGGGACTAACGACAGATACGCAGTATTTT. It yields the protein CSAPGLTTDTQYF.

A word on this clone: At one of its ends the junction is not consistent with the germline gene, which may arise from a read error. The rearrangement uses TRBV6-5 and TRBJ1-2; D possibly corresponds to TRBD1 (5 bases). The germline V gene encodes CDR1 MNHEY and CDR2 SVGAGI. The CDR3 covers 13 residues. In nucleotides, the CDR3 is TGTGCCAGCAATTACAGGCCCGACTATGGCTACACCTTC. Translation: CASNYRPDYGYTF.

This sequence joins TRBV19 and TRBJ1-2, with D perhaps TRBD1 (6 bases). This CDR3 has 14 residues. Trimming cost V 5 bases and J 4 bases, with 14 bases left between them. Germline CDR1 LNHDA, CDR2 SQIVND (reference sequence). DNA of the CDR3: TGTGCCAGTAGTGCCGACAGGTACGGCTATGGCTACACCTTC. Translating it yields CASSADRYGYGYTF.

The V call is TRBV5-1, the J call TRBJ1-3; D ambiguous. CDR3 length: 16 residues. Deletions cut 0 bases from V and 0 bases from J, with 10 bases between. Germline CDR1 and CDR2: SGHRS and YFSETQ. The CDR3 nucleotides are TGCGCCAGCAGCTTGGACGGAGCTAGCTCTGGAAACACCATATATTTT. The encoded protein is CASSLDGASSGNTIYF.

This chain joins TRBV5-1 and TRBJ2-5; 9 nucleotides align to TRBD1. This CDR3 has 14 amino acids. The germline gives CDR1 SGHRS, CDR2 YFSETQ. After removal of 0 bases from V and 4 bases from J, the junction contained 1 base not matched to a gene. The chain's CDR3 is CASSLAGQGETQYF. As DNA, the CDR3 is TGCGCCAGCAGCTTGGCGGGACAGGGAGAGACCCAGTACTTC.

The gene calls are TRBV24-1 and TRBJ1-5, with 7 bases matching TRBD1. The CDR3 is 16 amino acids. Looked up from germline, CDR1 is KGHDR and CDR2 is SFDVKD. V lost 3 bases to trimming and J lost 5 bases; unmatched junction nucleotides: 9. The CDR3 DNA reads TGTGCCACCAGTGATACCCAGGGGGTTGGGGATCAGCCCCAGCATTTT. This encodes CATSDTQGVGDQPQHF.

The rearrangement joins TRBV5-1 to TRBJ2-5; D is unclear. The germline gives CDR1 SGHRS, CDR2 YFSETQ. CDR3 length: 14 amino acids. The V end was cut by 4 bases, the J end by 4 bases, with 14 bases between. The CDR3, as DNA: TGCGCCAGCAGCCCGGGTGAGGCCGCAGAGACCCAGTACTTC. It is translated as CASSPGEAAETQYF.

The chain is built from TRBV10-3 and TRBJ1-1; 7 bases are a match to TRBD1. The trim removed 6 bases at V and 3 bases at J, leaving 4 bases unmatched. The CDR3 covers 13 residues. CDR1 is ENHRY, CDR2 SYGVKD, per germline. The chain's CDR3 is CAIRTGRDTEAFF. CDR3 DNA: TGTGCCATCAGGACAGGGAGGGACACTGAAGCTTTCTTT.

The CDR3 bases are TGTGCCAGCAGCTTGTGGCCTTCTAATCAGCCCCAGCATTTT. Residues: CASSLWPSNQPQHF. This chain joins TRBV5-4 and TRBJ1-5, with no clear D. This CDR3 has 14 amino acids. The V gene lost 1 base and the J gene lost 4 bases, with 9 bases spanning the gap. In germline, CDR1 is SGHNT, CDR2 YYREEE (reference sequence).